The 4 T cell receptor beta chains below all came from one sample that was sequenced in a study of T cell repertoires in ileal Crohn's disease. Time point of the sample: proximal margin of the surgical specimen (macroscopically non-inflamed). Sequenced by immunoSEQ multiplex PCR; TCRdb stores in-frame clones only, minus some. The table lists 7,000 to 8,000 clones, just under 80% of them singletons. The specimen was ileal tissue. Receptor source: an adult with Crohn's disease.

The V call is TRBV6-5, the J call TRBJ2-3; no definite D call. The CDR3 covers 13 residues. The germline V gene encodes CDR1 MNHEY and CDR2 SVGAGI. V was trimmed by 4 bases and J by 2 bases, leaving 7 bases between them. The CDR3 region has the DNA TGTGCCAGCAGTTCTACCCACACAGATACGCAGTATTTT. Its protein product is CASSSTHTDTQYF.

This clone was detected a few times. The CDR3 protein is CASSESGEYTGELFF. The CDR3 coding sequence is TGTGCCAGCAGTGAGTCAGGGGAGTACACCGGGGAGCTGTTTTTT. The chain couples TRBV6-4 to TRBJ2-2; D is possibly TRBD1 (6 bases). Trimming cost V 3 bases and J 3 bases, with 11 bases left between them. This CDR3 contains 15 residues. The germline CDR1 and CDR2 sequences are MRHNA and SNTAGT.

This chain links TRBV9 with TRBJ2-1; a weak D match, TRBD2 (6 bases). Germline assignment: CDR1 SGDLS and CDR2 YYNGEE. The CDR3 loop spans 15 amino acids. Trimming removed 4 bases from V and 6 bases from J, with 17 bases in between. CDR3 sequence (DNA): TGTGCCAGCAGCCGTGTGGCGGGGTGGATCAATGAGCAGTTCTTC. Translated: CASSRVAGWINEQFF.

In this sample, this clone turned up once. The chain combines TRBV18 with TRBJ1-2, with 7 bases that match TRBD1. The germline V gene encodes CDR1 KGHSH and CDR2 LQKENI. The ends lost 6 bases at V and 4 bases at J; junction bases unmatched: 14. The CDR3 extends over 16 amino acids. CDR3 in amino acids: CASSSTPGTAVYGYTF. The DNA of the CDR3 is TGTGCCAGCTCTTCGACTCCCGGGACAGCCGTCTATGGCTACACCTTC.